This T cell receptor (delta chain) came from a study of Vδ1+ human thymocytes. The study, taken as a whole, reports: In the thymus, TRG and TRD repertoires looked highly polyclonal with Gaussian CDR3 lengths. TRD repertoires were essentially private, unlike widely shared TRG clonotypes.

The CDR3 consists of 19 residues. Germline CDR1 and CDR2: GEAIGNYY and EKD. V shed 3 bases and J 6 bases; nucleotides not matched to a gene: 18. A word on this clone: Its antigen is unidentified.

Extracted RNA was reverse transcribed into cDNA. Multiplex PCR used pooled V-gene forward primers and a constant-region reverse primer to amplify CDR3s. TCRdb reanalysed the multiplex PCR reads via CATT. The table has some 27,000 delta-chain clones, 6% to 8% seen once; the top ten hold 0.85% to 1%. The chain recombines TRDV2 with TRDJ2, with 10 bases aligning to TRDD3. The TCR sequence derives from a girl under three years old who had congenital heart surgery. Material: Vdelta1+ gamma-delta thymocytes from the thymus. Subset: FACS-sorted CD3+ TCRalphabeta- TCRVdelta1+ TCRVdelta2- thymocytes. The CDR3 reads CACDFTWGIQIPFSAQLFF. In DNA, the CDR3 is TGTGCCTGTGACTTCACATGGGGGATACAGATCCCGTTTTCAGCACAACTCTTCTTT.